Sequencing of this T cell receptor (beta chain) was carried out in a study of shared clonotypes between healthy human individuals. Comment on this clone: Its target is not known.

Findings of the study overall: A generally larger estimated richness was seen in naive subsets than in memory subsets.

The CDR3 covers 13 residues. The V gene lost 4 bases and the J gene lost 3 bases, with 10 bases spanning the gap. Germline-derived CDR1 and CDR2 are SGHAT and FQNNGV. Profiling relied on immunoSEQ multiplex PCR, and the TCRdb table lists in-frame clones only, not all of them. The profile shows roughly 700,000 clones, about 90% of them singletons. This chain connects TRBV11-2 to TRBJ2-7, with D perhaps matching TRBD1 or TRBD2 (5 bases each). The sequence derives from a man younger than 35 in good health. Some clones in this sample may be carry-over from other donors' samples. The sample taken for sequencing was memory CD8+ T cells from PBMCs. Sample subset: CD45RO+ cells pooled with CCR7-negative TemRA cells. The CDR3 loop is CASSSGTIYEQYF. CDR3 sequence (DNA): TGTGCCAGCAGCTCCGGGACGATCTACGAGCAGTACTTC.